Listed here are 12 T cell receptor beta chains from one sample, sequenced in a study of shared clonotypes between healthy human individuals (dated by TCRdb to the early 2020s). The library was generated by the immunoSEQ multiplex PCR assay. What TCRdb holds here is the immuneACCESS table cut down to in-frame rearrangements. Part of the clones is not present; checked against another copy, under half of the missing clones reflect an unresolved V gene, and the others are unexplained. The sample data list about 1 million clones, and roughly 80% of these were observed just once. In total, the top ten clones hold less than 1.5% of the sample. The sample taken for sequencing was memory CD4+ T cells sorted from blood. According to the study, the label for this sample's cell subset or site signals: CD45RA-negative fraction. The receptors here all came from a man aged 18 to 30 in good health.

The chain combines TRBV27 with TRBJ1-2, with D perhaps TRBD1 (6 bases). Between the trimmed V and J ends, which lost 8 bases and 8 bases, there was a span of 24 bases. Germline CDR1 and CDR2: MNHEY and SMNVEV (reference sequence). This CDR3 contains 15 residues. The CDR3 DNA is TGTGCCAGCGCTGCAGGCAGCAGGGGATCTCTAGGCTACACCTTC. Translating it yields CASAAGSRGSLGYTF.

DNA of the CDR3: TGTGCCAGCAGTGAAGCGGGAGTTTTGGTCGAGCAGTACTTC. Its protein is CASSEAGVLVEQYF. The genes are TRBV27 and TRBJ2-7; the match to TRBD2 covers 8 bases. Per the germline V gene, CDR1 is MNHEY and CDR2 is SMNVEV (reference sequence). CDR3 length equals 14 residues. V shed 5 bases and J 6 bases; nucleotides not matched to a gene: 9.

This clone has only a few counts. Other nucleotide sequences in the sample specify the same CDR3. The V and J genes are TRBV6-5 and TRBJ1-6, with a possible D match to TRBD1 (6 bases). Trimming stripped 5 bases from V and 8 bases from J, with 7 bases between. This CDR3 has 12 amino acids. Germline values: CDR1 MNHEY, CDR2 SVGAGI. CDR3 residues: CASSRGDSPLHF. In nucleotides, the CDR3 is TGTGCCAGCAGTAGGGGGGATTCACCCCTCCACTTT.

The DNA of the CDR3 is TGTGCCAGCAGCCGGGGACAGAAGAATAATGAAAAACTGTTTTTT. This encodes CASSRGQKNNEKLFF. V and J are TRBV6-5 and TRBJ1-4; 7 nucleotides align to TRBD1. The CDR3 length is 15 residues. V gave up 6 bases and J gave up 4 bases; unmatched junction bases: 8. Germline V lookup: CDR1 MNHEY, CDR2 SVGAGI.

The chain is built from TRBV28 and TRBJ2-7, with TRBD2 identical over 12 bases. V dropped 5 bases and J dropped 7; count of bases not matched to a gene: 18. CDR1 and CDR2 (germline): MDHEN, SYDVKM. This CDR3 has 18 amino acids. CDR3 DNA sequence: TGTGCCAGCAGTCCCCAGCGATTCCTAGCGGGAGGGCCGGGGGAGCAGTACTTC. Residues: CASSPQRFLAGGPGEQYF.

Here the CDR3 reads CASSQAGTGGLYGYTF. The CDR3 bases are TGTGCCAGCAGCCAGGCCGGGACAGGGGGCCTCTATGGCTACACCTTC. The chain recombines TRBV4-2 with TRBJ1-2; 12 bases match TRBD1. This CDR3 contains 16 residues. After removal of 3 bases from V and 4 bases from J, the junction contained 6 bases not matched to a gene. Germline lookup yields CDR1 LGHNA and CDR2 YNFKEQ.

The V and J genes are TRBV5-1 and TRBJ1-1, with D unresolved. The germline gives CDR1 SGHRS, CDR2 YFSETQ. V was cut by 3 bases and J by 5 bases, with 20 bases left in between. The CDR3 runs to 16 residues. The chain's CDR3 is CASSSSPFGEGTEAFF. CDR3 coding DNA: TGCGCCAGCAGCTCATCTCCTTTCGGCGAGGGAACTGAAGCTTTCTTT.

In the case of this clone: This sample includes further DNA sequences coding for the same CDR3. The chain employs TRBV19 and TRBJ1-5; TRBD1 might be the D (5 bases). CDR1 and CDR2 (germline): LNHDA, SQIVND (reference sequence). This CDR3 spans 14 amino acids. Trimming took off 1 base at V and 4 bases at J, with 8 bases between the two ends. The CDR3 coding sequence is TGTGCCAGTAGTATAGGACAGCCTAATCAGCCCCAGCATTTT. It encodes CASSIGQPNQPQHF.

The chain employs TRBV7-2 and TRBJ1-5, with 9 bases lining up with TRBD1. The CDR3 is 16 residues long. Germline V gene data show CDR1 as SGHTA and CDR2 as FQGNSA. V lost 5 bases, J lost 4 bases, and 9 bases stayed unmatched. The CDR3: CASSEPGQGRNQPQHF. The DNA of the CDR3 is TGTGCCAGCAGCGAACCCGGACAGGGGCGTAATCAGCCCCAGCATTTT.

This rearrangement joins TRBV28 to TRBJ1-2; 7 bases align to TRBD1. V lost 0 bases to trimming and J lost 7 bases; unmatched junction nucleotides: 8. CDR3 length: 15 amino acids. Germline V gene data show CDR1 as MDHEN and CDR2 as SYDVKM. The CDR3 loop reads CASSLWSGQSSGYTF. In DNA form, the CDR3 reads TGTGCCAGCAGTTTATGGTCGGGACAGTCGAGTGGCTACACCTTC.

This clone was detected a few times. The chain combines TRBV7-3 with TRBJ2-6; no clear D gene. In germline, CDR1 is SGHTA, CDR2 FQGTGA. The CDR3 has 15 amino acids. V dropped 5 bases and J dropped 0 bases, with 8 bases sitting between them. As DNA, the CDR3 is TGTGCCAGCAGCCTGCCACGCTCTGGGGCCAACGTCCTGACTTTC. This sequence encodes CASSLPRSGANVLTF.

V is TRBV28 and J is TRBJ1-2, with 7 nucleotides matching TRBD1. The CDR3 extends over 14 amino acids. The germline gives CDR1 MDHEN, CDR2 SYDVKM. Germline trimming cut 8 bases from V and 5 bases from J; bases unmatched to any gene: 11. The CDR3 is CASGLTGDLYGYTF. In nucleotides, the CDR3 is TGTGCCAGCGGCCTCACAGGGGATTTATATGGCTACACCTTC.